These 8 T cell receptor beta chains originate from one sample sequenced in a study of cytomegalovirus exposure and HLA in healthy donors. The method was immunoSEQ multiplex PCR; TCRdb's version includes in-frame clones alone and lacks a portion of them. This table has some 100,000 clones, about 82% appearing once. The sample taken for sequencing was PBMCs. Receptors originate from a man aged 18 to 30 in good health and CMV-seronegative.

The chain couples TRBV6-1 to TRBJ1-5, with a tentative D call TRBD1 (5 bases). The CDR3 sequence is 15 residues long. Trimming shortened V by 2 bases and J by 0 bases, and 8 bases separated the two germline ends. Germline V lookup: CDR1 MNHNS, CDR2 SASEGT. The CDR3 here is CASSEPGNSNQPQHF. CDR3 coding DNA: TGTGCCAGCAGTGAACCAGGGAATAGCAATCAGCCCCAGCATTTT.

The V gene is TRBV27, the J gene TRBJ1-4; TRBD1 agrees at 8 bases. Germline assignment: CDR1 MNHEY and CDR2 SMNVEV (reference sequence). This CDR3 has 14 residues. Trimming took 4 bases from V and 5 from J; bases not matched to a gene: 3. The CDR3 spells CASSYRQGNEKLFF. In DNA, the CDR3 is TGTGCCAGCAGTTATCGACAGGGGAATGAAAAACTGTTTTTT.

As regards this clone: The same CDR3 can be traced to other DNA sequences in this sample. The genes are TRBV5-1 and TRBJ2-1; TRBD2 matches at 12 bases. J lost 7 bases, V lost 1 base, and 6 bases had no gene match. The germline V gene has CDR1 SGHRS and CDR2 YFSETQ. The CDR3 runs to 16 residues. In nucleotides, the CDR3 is TGCGCCAGCAGCTTGTCCCCTAGCGGGGGGGATAATGAGCAGTTCTTC. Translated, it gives CASSLSPSGGDNEQFF.

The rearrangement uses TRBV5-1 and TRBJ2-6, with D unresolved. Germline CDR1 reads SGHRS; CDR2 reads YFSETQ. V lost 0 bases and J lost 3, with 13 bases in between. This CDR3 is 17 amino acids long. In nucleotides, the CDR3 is TGCGCCAGCAGCTTGGTTGGGCCTTCTTATGGGGCCAACGTCCTGACTTTC. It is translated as CASSLVGPSYGANVLTF.

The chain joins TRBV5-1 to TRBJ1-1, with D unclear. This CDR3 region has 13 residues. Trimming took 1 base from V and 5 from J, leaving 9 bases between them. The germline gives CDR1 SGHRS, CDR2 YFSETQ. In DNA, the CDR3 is TGCGCCAGCAGCTTGAATGAACGGACTGAAGCTTTCTTT. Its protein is CASSLNERTEAFF.

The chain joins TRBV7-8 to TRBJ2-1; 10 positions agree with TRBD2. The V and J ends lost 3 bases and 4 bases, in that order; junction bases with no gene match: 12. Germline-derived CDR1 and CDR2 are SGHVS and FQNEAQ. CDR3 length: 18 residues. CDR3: CASSFTTGAGGPYNEQFF. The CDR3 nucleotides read TGTGCCAGCAGCTTTACGACCGGAGCGGGGGGGCCGTACAATGAGCAGTTCTTC. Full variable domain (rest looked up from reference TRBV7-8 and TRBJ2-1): GAGVSQSPRYKVAKRGQDVALRCDPISGHVSLFWYQQALGQGPEFLTYFQNEAQLDKSGLPSDRFFAERPEGSVSTLKIQRTQQEDSAVYLCASSFTTGAGGPYNEQFFGPGTRLTVL.

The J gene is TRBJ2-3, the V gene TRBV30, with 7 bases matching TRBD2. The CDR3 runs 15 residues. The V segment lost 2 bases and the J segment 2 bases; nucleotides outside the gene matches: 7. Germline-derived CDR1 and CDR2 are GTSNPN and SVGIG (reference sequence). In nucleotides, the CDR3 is TGTGCCTGGAGTATGGGGGGGAAACTCACAGATACGCAGTATTTT. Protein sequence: CAWSMGGKLTDTQYF.

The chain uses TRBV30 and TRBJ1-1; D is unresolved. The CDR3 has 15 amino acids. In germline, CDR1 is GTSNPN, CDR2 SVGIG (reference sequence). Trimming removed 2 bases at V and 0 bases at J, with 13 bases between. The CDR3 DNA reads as TGTGCCTGGAGTCCGAGGGTGCAAATGAACACTGAAGCTTTCTTT. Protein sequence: CAWSPRVQMNTEAFF. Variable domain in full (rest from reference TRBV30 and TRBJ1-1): SQTIHQWPATLVQPVGSPLSLECTVEGTSNPNLYWYRQAAGRGLQLLFYSVGIGQISSEVPQNLSASRPQDRQFILSSKKLLLSDSGFYLCAWSPRVQMNTEAFFGQGTRLTVV.